This T cell receptor (beta chain) was sequenced for a study of neurological immune-mediated disorders. Points from the study as a whole: There was no association between the multiple sclerosis repertoire cluster and any clinical or MRI feature.

This clonotype was seen a handful of times. Its target is not known. Losses at the gene ends were 0 bases for V and 4 bases for J; bases not matched to a gene: 6. The V gene's germline CDR1 is SGHRS and CDR2 YFSETQ. The CDR3 is 15 amino acids. TCRdb used MiXCR to reprocess the 5' RACE reads, holding one entry per CDR3 protein. The sample contains some 120,000 distinct CDR3 sequences, roughly 3.2% of which appear only once. The sample comprised PBMCs. The clonotype originates from a woman aged 30 to 39 with multiple sclerosis. The J gene is TRBJ2-7, the V gene TRBV5-1, with 8 bases lining up with TRBD2. The CDR3 DNA is TGCGCCAGCAGCTTGGGGGTAGCGGGGCTGTACGAGCAGTACTTC. Translation gives CASSLGVAGLYEQYF.